Listed below are T cell receptor beta chains from one sample, sequenced in a study of blood T cell repertoires in COVID-19. The method was immunoSEQ multiplex PCR; TCRdb's version includes in-frame clones alone and lacks a portion of them. The sample lists 84,000 or so clones, roughly 86% seen once, with 1.2% in the top ten. Sequencing used peripheral blood. These receptor sequences come from a woman of 80 years or more with acute or convalescent COVID-19. The CDR3 runs from the conserved cysteine through the conserved F or W. Fields, in order: clone size, D gene, J gene, V gene, CDR3 protein, CDR3 DNA. D genes are given only for firm matches. The size of a clone is reported for some rows only, either as once, few or many, or as a class for expanded clones.

>.|TRBD2|TRBJ2-2|TRBV6-5
CASRTGLAGAGELFF
TGTGCCAGCAGAACCGGACTAGCGGGAGCCGGGGAGCTGTTTTTT
>.|TRBD2|TRBJ2-1|TRBV7-9
CASSPMAGGKNEQFF
TGTGCCAGCAGCCCCATGGCGGGGGGGAAGAATGAGCAGTTCTTC
>.|TRBD1|TRBJ1-5|TRBV6-6
CASRRPGQDNQPQHF
TGTGCCAGCAGGCGCCCGGGACAGGACAATCAGCCCCAGCATTTT
>once|TRBD1|TRBJ1-5|TRBV7-9
CASRGTGDNQPQHF
TGTGCCAGCAGGGGGACAGGGGACAATCAGCCCCAGCATTTT
>few|TRBD1|TRBJ1-5|TRBV7-9
CASSYGTGNQPQHF
TGTGCCAGCAGCTATGGGACAGGCAATCAGCCCCAGCATTTT
>.|TRBD1|TRBJ1-5|TRBV28
CASRKGQGSNQPQHF
TGTGCCAGCAGAAAGGGACAGGGGAGCAATCAGCCCCAGCATTTT
>.|TRBD1|TRBJ2-5|TRBV24-1
CATSDFEGAGETQYF
TGTGCCACCAGTGATTTCGAGGGGGCTGGGGAGACCCAGTACTTC
>few|TRBD1|TRBJ2-1|TRBV7-2
CASSGEGQYSYNEQFF
TGTGCCAGCAGCGGTGAGGGACAGTACTCCTACAATGAGCAGTTCTTC
>.|.|TRBJ1-1|TRBV6-5
CASSRQANTEAFF
TGTGCCAGCAGTCGACAGGCCAACACTGAAGCTTTCTTT
>few|TRBD2|TRBJ2-1|TRBV4-1
CASSLPGLASNEQFF
TGCGCCAGCAGCCTACCGGGACTAGCGTCAAATGAGCAGTTCTTC
>once|.|TRBJ1-2|TRBV19
CASSSTGGNYGYTF
TGTGCCAGTAGTTCCACCGGGGGAAACTATGGCTACACCTTC
>.|TRBD1|TRBJ1-3|TRBV28
CASIGRAGGTSGNTIYF
TGTGCCAGCATCGGAAGGGCAGGGGGCACCTCTGGAAACACCATATATTTT
>once|TRBD1|TRBJ2-7|TRBV6-5
CASRRDSYEQYF
TGTGCCAGCAGAAGGGACAGCTACGAGCAGTACTTC
>.|.|TRBJ2-5|TRBV6-5
CASMSGGIQETQYF
TGTGCCAGCATGTCCGGGGGTATACAAGAGACCCAGTACTTC
>.|.|TRBJ1-1|TRBV19
CASSVSRGTEAFF
TGTGCCAGTAGTGTAAGTAGGGGCACTGAAGCTTTCTTT
>.|.|TRBJ1-1|TRBV21-1
CASSSPTGLGNTEAFF
TGTGCCAGCAGCAGTCCTACAGGGTTAGGGAACACTGAAGCTTTCTTT
>.|.|TRBJ2-6|TRBV5-5
CASSDGDPFAGANVLTF
TGTGCCAGCAGCGATGGAGATCCGTTTGCTGGGGCCAACGTCCTGACTTTC
>.|TRBD2|TRBJ2-5|TRBV7-2
CASSPPQGPGTSYHF
TGTGCCAGCAGTCCCCCACAGGGGCCCGGGACTAGCTATCACTTC
>.|TRBD2|TRBJ2-1|TRBV10-3
CAISGTSGNEQFF
TGTGCCATCAGTGGGACTAGCGGGAACGAGCAGTTCTTC